The 17 T cell receptor beta chains below all came from one sample that was sequenced in a study of identical twins. A single record per CDR3 protein comes from TCRdb applying MiXCR to the 5' RACE reads. Among 500,000 or so distinct CDR3 sequences listed, less than 25% were seen once. The same specimen was also included in a second study, on T cells expressing NK-cell markers.

Specimen: CD4+ T cells sorted from blood. The origin of the receptors is a woman under 30 in good health.

J is TRBJ2-1 and V is TRBV20-1, with TRBD2 matching 13 bases. The V segment lost 5 bases and the J segment 9 bases; nucleotides outside the gene matches: 7. The CDR3 runs 14 residues. The germline CDR1 and CDR2 sequences are DFQATT and SNEGSKA (reference sequence). In nucleotides, the CDR3 is TGCAGTGCTTCCGGGACTAGCGGGACGGGTGAGCAGTTCTTC. This encodes CSASGTSGTGEQFF.

The gene calls are TRBV5-1 and TRBJ1-1; 7 bases are shared with TRBD1. The V gene end was trimmed by 0 bases and the J gene end by 2 bases; junction bases not matched to a gene: 4. Per germline, CDR1 SGHRS and CDR2 YFSETQ. This CDR3 has 15 residues. The CDR3 reads CASSLERQGNTEAFF. The CDR3 nucleotides are TGCGCCAGCAGCTTGGAAAGACAGGGAAACACTGAAGCTTTCTTT.

This clonotype was seen a handful of times. The V gene is TRBV6-1, the J gene TRBJ2-1; 12 nucleotides line up with TRBD1. The CDR3 has 18 amino acids. CDR1 is MNHNS and CDR2 is SASEGT in the germline V gene. V lost 4 bases to trimming and J lost 1 base; unmatched junction nucleotides: 8. The CDR3 DNA is TGTGCCAGCAGTGGGGGACAGGGGGCAGGAAGTTCCTACAATGAGCAGTTCTTC. Its translation: CASSGGQGAGSSYNEQFF.

The table lists this clonotype with a few counts. The J gene is TRBJ2-6, the V gene TRBV5-1; the match to TRBD1 covers 8 bases. The germline V gene encodes CDR1 SGHRS and CDR2 YFSETQ. This CDR3 is built from 15 residues. V lost 4 bases to trimming and J lost 4 bases; unmatched junction nucleotides: 4. The CDR3 reads CASSLDRVGANVLTF. DNA for the CDR3: TGCGCCAGCAGCCTGGACAGGGTCGGGGCCAACGTCCTGACTTTC.

The J gene is TRBJ1-2, the V gene TRBV20-1; TRBD1 matches 7 bases. The germline V gene encodes CDR1 DFQATT and CDR2 SNEGSKA (reference sequence). V lost 1 base and J lost 4; bases outside the gene matches: 6. CDR3 length: 14 amino acids. The CDR3 reads CSARVAGGPYGYTF. The CDR3 nucleotides read TGCAGTGCTAGAGTGGCAGGGGGACCCTATGGCTACACCTTC.

The chain carries TRBV29-1 and TRBJ2-7; 8 bases are shared with TRBD1. The CDR3 loop spans 11 amino acids. The germline CDR1 and CDR2 sequences are SQVTM and ANQGSEA. The ends lost 6 bases at V and 7 bases at J; junction bases unmatched: 5. The CDR3 region has the DNA TGCAGCGTGGACAGGGTGGGGGAGCAGTACTTC. Translating it yields CSVDRVGEQYF.

The rearrangement links TRBV6-1 to TRBJ2-1; TRBD2 agrees at 8 bases. The CDR3 is made up of 16 amino acids. The V gene end was trimmed by 5 bases and the J gene end by 6 bases; junction bases not matched to a gene: 12. Germline CDR1 reads MNHNS; CDR2 reads SASEGT. DNA of the CDR3: TGTGCCAGCAGTAAACTTAGCGGGACGAGAATCAATGAGCAGTTCTTC. Amino acids: CASSKLSGTRINEQFF.

A few counts support this clonotype. The chain joins TRBV6-1 to TRBJ2-1; D remains unclear. V shed 2 bases and J shed 9 bases, with 8 bases lying between them. The CDR3 sequence is 12 residues long. The germline CDR1 and CDR2 sequences are MNHNS and SASEGT. This chain's CDR3 is CASSEWLGEQFF. CDR3 nucleotide sequence: TGTGCCAGCAGTGAATGGCTGGGTGAGCAGTTCTTC.

V gene TRBV5-1 combines with J gene TRBJ2-5; D not resolved. CDR1 and CDR2 (germline): SGHRS, YFSETQ. This CDR3 is 12 amino acids long. The V gene lost 6 bases and the J gene lost 4 bases, with 10 bases spanning the gap. For the CDR3, the DNA is TGCGCCAGCACCTATGCCGGAGAGACCCAGTACTTC. It encodes CASTYAGETQYF.

The chain couples TRBV5-6 to TRBJ2-3; tentatively, D is TRBD2 (6 bases). The germline V and J ends were trimmed by 5 bases and 6 bases, with 13 bases remaining between them. Germline values: CDR1 SGHDT, CDR2 YYEEEE. CDR3 length: 13 residues. CDR3 in DNA: TGTGCCAGCAGGCGCGGGACTTCGGATACGCAGTATTTT. Translating gives CASRRGTSDTQYF.

This clonotype appeared many times. The rearrangement joins TRBV15 to TRBJ2-1; TRBD2 agrees at 13 bases. The CDR3 contains 15 residues. The V segment lost 3 bases and the J segment 7 bases; nucleotides outside the gene matches: 3. Germline V gene data show CDR1 as LNHNV and CDR2 as YYDKDF (reference sequence). This CDR3 is CATSRRLAGGNEQFF. CDR3 sequence (DNA): TGTGCCACCAGCAGGAGACTAGCGGGAGGAAATGAGCAGTTCTTC.

This clonotype was recorded a few times. The rearrangement links TRBV28 to TRBJ1-2; D perhaps matches TRBD1 (5 bases). The CDR3 loop spans 13 amino acids. With 3 bases removed from V and 8 bases from J, the gap between germline ends came to 13 bases. From germline, CDR1 is MDHEN and CDR2 SYDVKM. CDR3 region: CASSFRQSPGYTF. As DNA, the CDR3 is TGTGCCAGCAGTTTCCGACAGTCCCCGGGCTACACCTTC.

There are a few counts of this clonotype. The chain has TRBV10-3 and TRBJ1-1; D might be TRBD1 (6 bases). CDR3 length: 12 residues. Deletions cut 10 bases from V and 4 bases from J, with 13 bases between. CDR1 is ENHRY and CDR2 is SYGVKD in the germline V gene. For the CDR3, the DNA is TGTGCCACCCAAGACAGGCCCACTGAAGCTTTCTTT. This codes for CATQDRPTEAFF.

The chain combines TRBV7-9 with TRBJ2-2, with 8 bases identical to TRBD1. V dropped 5 bases and J dropped 4; count of bases not matched to a gene: 9. The CDR3 has 16 amino acids. Germline lookup yields CDR1 SEHNR and CDR2 FQNEAQ (reference sequence). The CDR3 region has the DNA TGTGCCAGCAGCCCCCCCGGACAGGGTGTCACCGGGGAGCTGTTTTTT. As protein: CASSPPGQGVTGELFF.

The V gene is TRBV10-3, the J gene TRBJ2-1; 8 bases line up with TRBD1. The CDR3 length is 14 residues. V was clipped by 10 bases and J by 4 bases; unmatched bases: 9. Germline CDR1 and CDR2: ENHRY and SYGVKD. CDR3: CATQGAGGYNEQFF. DNA for the CDR3: TGTGCCACCCAGGGGGCAGGCGGGTACAATGAGCAGTTCTTC.

V is TRBV10-3 and J is TRBJ2-7; D is possibly TRBD2 (5 bases). V was shortened by 2 bases and J by 7 bases, with 24 bases between the two germline ends. This CDR3 has 17 residues. CDR1 and CDR2 from the germline V gene are ENHRY and SYGVKD. Written as DNA, the CDR3 is TGTGCCATCAGTGAGCTTGTAAGGTCTACTCCGACTACGGAGCAGTACTTC. This sequence encodes CAISELVRSTPTTEQYF.

This chain links TRBV27 with TRBJ1-5, with 10 bases fitting TRBD1. Per the germline V gene, CDR1 is MNHEY and CDR2 is SMNVEV (reference sequence). J was trimmed by 1 base and V by 4 bases; bases with no gene match: 4. This CDR3 is built from 16 residues. The CDR3 coding sequence is TGTGCCAGCAGTTCTGGACAGGGGGTCAGCAATCAGCCCCAGCATTTT. This encodes CASSSGQGVSNQPQHF.